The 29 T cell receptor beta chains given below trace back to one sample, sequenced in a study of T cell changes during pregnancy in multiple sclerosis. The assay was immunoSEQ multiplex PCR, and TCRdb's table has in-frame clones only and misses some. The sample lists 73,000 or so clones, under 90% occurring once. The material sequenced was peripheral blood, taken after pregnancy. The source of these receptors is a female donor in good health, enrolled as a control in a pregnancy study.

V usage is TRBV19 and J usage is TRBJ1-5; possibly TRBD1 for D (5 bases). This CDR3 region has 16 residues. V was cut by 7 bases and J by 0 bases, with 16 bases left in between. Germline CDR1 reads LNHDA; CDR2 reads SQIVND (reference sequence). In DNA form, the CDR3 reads TGTGCCAGTACCCTAGACCAGGGTTATAGCAATCAGCCCCAGCATTTT. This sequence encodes CASTLDQGYSNQPQHF.

The CDR3 here is CSVDNLADTDTQYF. CDR3 DNA: TGCAGCGTTGATAATCTAGCGGACACAGATACGCAGTATTTT. The J gene is TRBJ2-3, the V gene TRBV29-1; 7 nucleotides line up with TRBD2. The junction had 5 bases not matched to a gene; V was cut back by 3 bases and J by 2 bases. The CDR3 consists of 14 residues. The germline V gene encodes CDR1 SQVTM and CDR2 ANQGSEA.

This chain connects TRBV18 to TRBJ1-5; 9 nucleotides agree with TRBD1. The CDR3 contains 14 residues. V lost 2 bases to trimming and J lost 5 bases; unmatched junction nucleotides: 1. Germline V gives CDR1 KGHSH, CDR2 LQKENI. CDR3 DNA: TGTGCCAGCTCACCAACAGGGGGCTATCAGCCCCAGCATTTT. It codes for CASSPTGGYQPQHF.

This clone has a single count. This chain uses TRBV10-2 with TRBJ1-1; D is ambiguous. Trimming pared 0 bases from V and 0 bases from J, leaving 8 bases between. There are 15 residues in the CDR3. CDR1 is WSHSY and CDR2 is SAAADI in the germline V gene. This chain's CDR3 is CASSESQQLNTEAFF. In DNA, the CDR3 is TGCGCCAGCAGTGAGTCACAGCAATTGAACACTGAAGCTTTCTTT.

The CDR3 coding sequence is TGTGCCAGCAGATTTGGACAGGGCACAGATACGCAGTATTTT. Translated: CASRFGQGTDTQYF. This chain uses TRBV5-4 with TRBJ2-3, with 7 bases matching TRBD1. The trim removed 5 bases at V and 1 base at J, leaving 4 bases unmatched. This CDR3 spans 14 amino acids. Germline V gives CDR1 SGHNT, CDR2 YYREEE (reference sequence).

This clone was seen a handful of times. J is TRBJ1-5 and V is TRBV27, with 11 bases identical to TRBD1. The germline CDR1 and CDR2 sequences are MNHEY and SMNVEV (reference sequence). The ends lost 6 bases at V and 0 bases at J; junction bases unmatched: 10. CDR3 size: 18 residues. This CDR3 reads CASSTFGQGAVSNQPQHF. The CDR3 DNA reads TGTGCCAGCAGCACATTCGGACAGGGGGCGGTTAGCAATCAGCCCCAGCATTTT.

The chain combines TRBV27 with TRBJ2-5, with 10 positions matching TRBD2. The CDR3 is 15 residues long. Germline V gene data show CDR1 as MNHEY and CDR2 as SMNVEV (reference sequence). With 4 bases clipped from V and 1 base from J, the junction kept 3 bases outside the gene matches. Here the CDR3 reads CASSSGTSVQETQYF. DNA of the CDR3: TGTGCCAGCAGTTCCGGGACTAGCGTCCAAGAGACCCAGTACTTC.

The CDR3 region is CASLGQYQETQYF. DNA for the CDR3: TGTGCCAGCTTGGGACAGTACCAAGAGACCCAGTACTTC. The J gene is TRBJ2-5, the V gene TRBV2; TRBD1 matches at 7 bases. CDR3 length equals 13 residues. Germline assignment: CDR1 SNHLY and CDR2 FYNNEI. The V and J ends lost 8 bases and 0 bases, in that order; junction bases with no gene match: 3.

The CDR3 region has the DNA TGTGCCAGCAGCTTAGCCCGGCGGCCCCAAGAGACCCAGTACTTC. The encoded protein is CASSLARRPQETQYF. V usage is TRBV11-1 and J usage is TRBJ2-5; D ambiguous. The CDR3 is 15 residues long. Trimming took off 0 bases at V and 1 base at J, with 9 bases between the two ends. In germline, CDR1 is SGHAT, CDR2 FQDESV (reference sequence).

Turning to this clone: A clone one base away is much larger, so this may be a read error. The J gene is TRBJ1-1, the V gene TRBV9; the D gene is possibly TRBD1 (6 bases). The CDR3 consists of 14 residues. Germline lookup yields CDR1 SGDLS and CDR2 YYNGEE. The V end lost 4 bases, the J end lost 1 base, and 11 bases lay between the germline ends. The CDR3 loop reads CASSLGQTNTEAFF. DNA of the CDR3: TGTGCCAGCAGCTTAGGACAGACGAACACTGAAGCTTTCTTT.

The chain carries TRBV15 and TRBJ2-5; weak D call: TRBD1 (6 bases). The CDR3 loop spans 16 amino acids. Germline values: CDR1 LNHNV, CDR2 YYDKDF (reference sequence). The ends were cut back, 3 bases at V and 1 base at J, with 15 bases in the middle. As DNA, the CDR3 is TGTGCCACCAGCAGGGTGCCCGGACAGCCCCAAGAGACCCAGTACTTC. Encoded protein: CATSRVPGQPQETQYF. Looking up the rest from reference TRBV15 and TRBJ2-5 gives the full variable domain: DAMVIQNPRYQVTQFGKPVTLSCSQTLNHNVMYWYQQKSSQAPKLLFHYYDKDFNNEADTPDNFQSRRPNTSFCFLDIRSPGLGDTAMYLCATSRVPGQPQETQYFGPGTRLLVL.

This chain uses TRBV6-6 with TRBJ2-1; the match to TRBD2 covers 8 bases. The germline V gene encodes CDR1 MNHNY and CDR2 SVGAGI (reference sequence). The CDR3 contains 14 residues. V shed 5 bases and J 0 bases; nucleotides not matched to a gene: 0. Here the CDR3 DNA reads TGTGCCAGCAGTAGCGGGAGCTCCTACAATGAGCAGTTCTTC. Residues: CASSSGSSYNEQFF.

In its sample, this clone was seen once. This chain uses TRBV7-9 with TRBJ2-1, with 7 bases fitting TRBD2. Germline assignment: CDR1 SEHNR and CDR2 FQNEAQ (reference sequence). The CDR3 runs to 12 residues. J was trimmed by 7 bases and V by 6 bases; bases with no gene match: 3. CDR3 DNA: TGTGCCAGCAGTTCCGGGGGGAATGAGCAGTTCTTC. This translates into CASSSGGNEQFF.

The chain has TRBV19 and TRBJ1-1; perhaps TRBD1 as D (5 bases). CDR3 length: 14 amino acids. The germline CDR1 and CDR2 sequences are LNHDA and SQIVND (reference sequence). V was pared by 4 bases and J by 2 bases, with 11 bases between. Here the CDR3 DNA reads TGTGCCAGTAGTAAGATTGACAGCAACACTGAAGCTTTCTTT. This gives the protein CASSKIDSNTEAFF.

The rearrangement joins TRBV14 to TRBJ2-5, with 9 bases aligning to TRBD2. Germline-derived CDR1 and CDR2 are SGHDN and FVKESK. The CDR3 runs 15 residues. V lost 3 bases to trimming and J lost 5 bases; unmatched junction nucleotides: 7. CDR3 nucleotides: TGTGCCAGCAGCCAGCGCGCGGGGGGGCGGGAGACCCAGTACTTC. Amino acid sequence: CASSQRAGGRETQYF.

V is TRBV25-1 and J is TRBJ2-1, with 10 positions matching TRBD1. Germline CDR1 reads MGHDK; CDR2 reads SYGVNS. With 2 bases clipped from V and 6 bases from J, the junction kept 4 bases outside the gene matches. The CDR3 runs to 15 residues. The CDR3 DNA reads TGTGCCAGCAGTGAAGACAGGGGGCAAGGCAATGAGCAGTTCTTC. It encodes CASSEDRGQGNEQFF.

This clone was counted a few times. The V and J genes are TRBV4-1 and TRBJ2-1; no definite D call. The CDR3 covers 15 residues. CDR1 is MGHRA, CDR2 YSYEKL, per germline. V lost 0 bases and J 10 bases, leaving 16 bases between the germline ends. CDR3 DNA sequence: TGCGCCAGCAGCCAAGATCAAACTCGCTCCCGGGAGCAGTTCTTC. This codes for CASSQDQTRSREQFF.

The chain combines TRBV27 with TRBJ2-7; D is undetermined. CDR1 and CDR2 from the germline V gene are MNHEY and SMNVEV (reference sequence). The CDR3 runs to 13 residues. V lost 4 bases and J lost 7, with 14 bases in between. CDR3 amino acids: CASSSDLRREQYF. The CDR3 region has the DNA TGTGCCAGCAGTTCCGACCTAAGGAGAGAGCAGTACTTC.

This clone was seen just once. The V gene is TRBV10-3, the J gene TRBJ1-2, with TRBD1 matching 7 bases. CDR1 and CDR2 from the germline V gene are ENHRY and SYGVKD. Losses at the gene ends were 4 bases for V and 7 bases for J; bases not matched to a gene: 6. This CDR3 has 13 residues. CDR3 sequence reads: CAISGQGDRGYTF. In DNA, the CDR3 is TGTGCCATCAGTGGACAGGGAGATCGTGGCTACACCTTC.

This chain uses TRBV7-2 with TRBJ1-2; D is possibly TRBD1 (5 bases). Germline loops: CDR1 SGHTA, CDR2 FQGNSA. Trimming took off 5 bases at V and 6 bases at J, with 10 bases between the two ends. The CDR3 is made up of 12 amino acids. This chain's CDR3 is CASSPSGDGYTF. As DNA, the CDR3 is TGTGCCAGCAGCCCTTCGGGGGATGGCTACACCTTC.

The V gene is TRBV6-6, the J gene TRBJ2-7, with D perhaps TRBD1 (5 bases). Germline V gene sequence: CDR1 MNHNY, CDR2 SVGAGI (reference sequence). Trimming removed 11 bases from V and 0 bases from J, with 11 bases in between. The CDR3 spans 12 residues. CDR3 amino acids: CAARGDSYEQYF. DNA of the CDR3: TGTGCCGCTAGGGGTGACTCCTACGAGCAGTACTTC.

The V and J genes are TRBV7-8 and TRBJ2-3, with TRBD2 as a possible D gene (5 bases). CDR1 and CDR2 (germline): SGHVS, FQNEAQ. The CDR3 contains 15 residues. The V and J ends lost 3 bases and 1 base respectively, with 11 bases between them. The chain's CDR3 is CASSLMVGGTDTQYF. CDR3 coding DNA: TGTGCCAGCAGCTTGATGGTGGGAGGCACAGATACGCAGTATTTT.

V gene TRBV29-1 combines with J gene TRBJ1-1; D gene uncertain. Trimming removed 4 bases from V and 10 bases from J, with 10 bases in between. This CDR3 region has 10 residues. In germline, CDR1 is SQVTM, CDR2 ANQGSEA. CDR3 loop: CSVVAGRAFF. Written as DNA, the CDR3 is TGCAGCGTTGTAGCGGGGAGAGCTTTCTTT.

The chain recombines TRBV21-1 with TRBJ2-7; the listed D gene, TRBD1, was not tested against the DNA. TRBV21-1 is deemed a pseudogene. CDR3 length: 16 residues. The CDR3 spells CASRDRVTRVGYEQYF. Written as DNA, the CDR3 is TGTGCCAGCAGGGACAGGGTGACGAGGGTTGGCTACGAGCAGTACTTC.

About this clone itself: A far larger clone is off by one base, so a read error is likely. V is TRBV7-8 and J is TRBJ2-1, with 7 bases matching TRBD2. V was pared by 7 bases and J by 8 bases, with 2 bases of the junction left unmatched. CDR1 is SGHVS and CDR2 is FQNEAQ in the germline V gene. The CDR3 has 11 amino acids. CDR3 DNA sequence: TGTGCCAGCACCCGGGGGGATGAGCAGTTCTTC. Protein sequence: CASTRGDEQFF.

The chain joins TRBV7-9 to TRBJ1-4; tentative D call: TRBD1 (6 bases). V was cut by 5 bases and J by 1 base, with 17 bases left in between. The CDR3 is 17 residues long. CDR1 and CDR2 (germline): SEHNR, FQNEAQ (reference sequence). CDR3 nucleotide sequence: TGTGCCAGCAGCGTCCGAGGGGGATCGGGAACTAATGAAAAACTGTTTTTT. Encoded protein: CASSVRGGSGTNEKLFF.

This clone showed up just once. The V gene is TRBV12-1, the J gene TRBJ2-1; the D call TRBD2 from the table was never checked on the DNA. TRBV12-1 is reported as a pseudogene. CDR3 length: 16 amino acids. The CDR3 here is CASSPGGLGEDDEQFF. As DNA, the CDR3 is TGTGCCAGCAGCCCTGGGGGATTGGGGGAGGACGATGAGCAGTTCTTC.

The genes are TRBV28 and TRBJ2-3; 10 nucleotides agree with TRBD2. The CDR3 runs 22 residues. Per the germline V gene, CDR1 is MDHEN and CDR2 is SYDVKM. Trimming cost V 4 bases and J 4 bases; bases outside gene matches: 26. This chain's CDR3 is CASSSPALGPDLLAGASDTQYF. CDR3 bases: TGTGCCAGCAGTTCCCCCGCCCTGGGACCTGACCTCCTAGCGGGAGCATCAGATACGCAGTATTTT.

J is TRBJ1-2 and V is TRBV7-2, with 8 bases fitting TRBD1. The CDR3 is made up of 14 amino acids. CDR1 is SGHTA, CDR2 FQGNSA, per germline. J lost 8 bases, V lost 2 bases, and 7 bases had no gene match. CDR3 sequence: CASSLLWDRRGYTF. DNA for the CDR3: TGTGCCAGCAGCTTACTATGGGACAGGCGAGGCTACACCTTC.